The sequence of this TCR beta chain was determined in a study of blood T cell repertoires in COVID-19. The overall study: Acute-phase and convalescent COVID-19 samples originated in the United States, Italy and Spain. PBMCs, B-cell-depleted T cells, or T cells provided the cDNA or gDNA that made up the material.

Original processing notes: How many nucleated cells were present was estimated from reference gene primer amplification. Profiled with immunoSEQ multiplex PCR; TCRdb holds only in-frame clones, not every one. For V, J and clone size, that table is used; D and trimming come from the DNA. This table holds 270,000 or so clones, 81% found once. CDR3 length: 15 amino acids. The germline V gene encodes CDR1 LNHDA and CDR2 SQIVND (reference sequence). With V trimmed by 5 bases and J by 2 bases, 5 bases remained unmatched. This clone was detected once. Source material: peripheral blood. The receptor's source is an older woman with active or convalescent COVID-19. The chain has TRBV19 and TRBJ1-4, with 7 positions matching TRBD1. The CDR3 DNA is TGTGCCAGTAGTTATACAGGGGCCACTAATGAAAAACTGTTTTTT. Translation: CASSYTGATNEKLFF.